This passage covers 15 T cell receptor beta chains from one sample sequenced in a study of T cell responses to AZD1222 COVID-19 vaccine. Some clones are missing from TCRdb's copy, which holds only in-frame ones; the method was immunoSEQ multiplex PCR. The data show more than 95,000 clones, around 89% seen once. The input for sequencing was peripheral blood, taken 28 days after the second AZD1222 dose. The receptors were sampled from an adult who received the AZD1222 COVID-19 vaccine.

The chain joins TRBV7-2 to TRBJ1-2; maybe TRBD1 (5 bases). The V gene lost 2 bases and the J gene lost 4 bases, with 11 bases spanning the gap. The CDR3 loop spans 14 amino acids. Germline V gene lookup returns CDR1 SGHTA and CDR2 FQGNSA. CDR3 protein: CASSLTAGPYGYTF. Written as DNA, the CDR3 is TGTGCCAGCAGCTTAACGGCAGGGCCCTATGGCTACACCTTC.

This chain joins TRBV28 and TRBJ1-6; TRBD1 is a possible D gene (6 bases). Trimming left V 3 bases short and J 10 bases short, with 16 bases between. CDR1 is MDHEN and CDR2 is SYDVKM in the germline V gene. The CDR3 totals 15 residues. DNA for the CDR3: TGTGCCAGCAGTTTTCCAGGGGATGAGGTGTCACCCCTCCACTTT. Translated: CASSFPGDEVSPLHF.

The chain has TRBV6-5 and TRBJ2-3; the D gene is possibly TRBD2 (6 bases). Germline V gene lookup returns CDR1 MNHEY and CDR2 SVGAGI. V shed 7 bases and J shed 1 base, with 9 bases lying between them. The CDR3 consists of 13 residues. CDR3 nucleotides: TGTGCCAGCACACTAGCCGGCACAGATACGCAGTATTTT. Its translation is CASTLAGTDTQYF.

The genes are TRBV3-1 (or the pseudogene TRBV3-2) and TRBJ2-7; 8 nucleotides match TRBD2. The CDR3 covers 15 residues. V lost 4 bases, J lost 3 bases, and 8 bases stayed unmatched. Per germline, CDR1 LGHDT and CDR2 YNNKEL (reference sequence). CDR3 bases: TGTGCCAGCAGCCGGAACCTAGCGGGTTACTACGAGCAGTACTTC. Encoded protein: CASSRNLAGYYEQYF.

The chain joins TRBV6-2 or TRBV6-3 to TRBJ1-5, with TRBD1 matching 8 bases. The CDR3 consists of 16 residues. Germline V gene lookup returns CDR1 MNHEY and CDR2 SVGEGT. With V trimmed by 2 bases and J by 3 bases, 6 bases remained unmatched. The CDR3 DNA is TGTGCCAGCAGTTACAACCGGGACAGGCTCAATCAGCCCCAGCATTTT. Amino acid sequence: CASSYNRDRLNQPQHF.

J is TRBJ1-3 and V is TRBV4-3, with D perhaps matching TRBD1 (6 bases). Germline V gene data show CDR1 as LGHNA and CDR2 as YSLEER. The CDR3 totals 17 residues. V gave up 1 base and J gave up 2 bases, with 15 bases separating them. CDR3 protein: CASSQVFGQSAGNTIYF. DNA of the CDR3: TGCGCCAGCAGCCAAGTATTTGGACAGTCGGCTGGAAACACCATATATTTT.

The rearrangement links TRBV18 to TRBJ2-7, with 7 bases fitting TRBD2. CDR1 is KGHSH, CDR2 LQKENI, per germline. The CDR3 is 14 amino acids. Trimming at V came to 0 bases and at J to 5 bases, leaving 4 bases not matched to a gene. In nucleotides, the CDR3 is TGTGCCAGCTCACCACCGGGACTAACCAACGAGCAGTACTTC. Amino acid sequence: CASSPPGLTNEQYF.

This clone was observed once. The V and J genes are TRBV30 and TRBJ1-2; D call uncertain. Trimming took off 8 bases at V and 5 bases at J, with 12 bases between the two ends. The CDR3 has 11 amino acids. Germline values: CDR1 GTSNPN, CDR2 SVGIG (reference sequence). The CDR3 sequence: CAGEADYGYTF. In DNA form, the CDR3 reads TGTGCCGGAGAAGCTGATTATGGCTACACCTTC.

This clone was observed once. The V gene is TRBV2, the J gene TRBJ2-7, with D perhaps assigned TRBD1 or TRBD2 (5 bases each). V lost 6 bases, J lost 6 bases, and 18 bases lay in between. Germline V gene data show CDR1 as SNHLY and CDR2 as FYNNEI. This CDR3 region has 14 residues. CDR3 DNA: TGTGCCAGCAGGTACGGGACCGCCCCAGGCGAGCAGTACTTC. Its protein product is CASRYGTAPGEQYF.

This clone has just one count. V is TRBV7-3 and J is TRBJ1-1, with D possibly being TRBD1 (5 bases). Trimming pared 4 bases from V and 4 bases from J, leaving 22 bases between. The CDR3 is made up of 17 amino acids. Germline V gives CDR1 SGHTA, CDR2 FQGTGA. The DNA of the CDR3 is TGTGCCAGCAGCTCCAAGCCATTGGGGGGATCCAGCACTGAAGCTTTCTTT. Encoded protein: CASSSKPLGGSSTEAFF.

The chain has TRBV5-5 and TRBJ2-1; 10 bases are shared with TRBD2. In germline, CDR1 is SGHKS, CDR2 YYEKEE (reference sequence). With 1 base clipped from V and 5 bases from J, the junction kept 3 bases outside the gene matches. The CDR3 is 15 residues long. The CDR3 region has the DNA TGTGCCAGCAGCTTGACTAGCGGGGTGCACAATGAGCAGTTCTTC. The encoded protein is CASSLTSGVHNEQFF.

A note on this clone: Other DNA sequences in this sample translate to the same CDR3. The CDR3: CASSAGTSGGLVGETQYF. The CDR3 DNA reads as TGTGCCAGCAGCGCAGGGACTAGCGGGGGCCTCGTTGGGGAGACCCAGTACTTC. The chain recombines TRBV7-3 with TRBJ2-5; 14 bases map to TRBD2. CDR3 length equals 18 residues. Germline assignment: CDR1 SGHTA and CDR2 FQGTGA. Losses at the gene ends were 5 bases for V and 5 bases for J; bases not matched to a gene: 13.

The genes are TRBV27 and TRBJ2-1, with 14 bases that match TRBD2. Germline V lookup: CDR1 MNHEY, CDR2 SMNVEV (reference sequence). Trimming at V came to 2 bases and at J to 5 bases, leaving 2 bases not matched to a gene. This CDR3 has 16 amino acids. Written as DNA, the CDR3 is TGTGCCAGCAGTTTAGGGGGACTAGCGGGAGACAATGAGCAGTTCTTC. As protein: CASSLGGLAGDNEQFF.

The genes are TRBV5-8 and TRBJ2-3; 16 bases are shared with TRBD2. Germline assignment: CDR1 SGHTS and CDR2 YDEGEE. The CDR3 contains 17 residues. V shed 4 bases and J 4 bases; nucleotides not matched to a gene: 6. The CDR3 loop is CASSIGTSGRASDTQYF. The CDR3 nucleotides read TGTGCCAGCAGCATCGGGACTAGCGGGAGGGCCTCAGATACGCAGTATTTT.

This chain uses TRBV4-1 with TRBJ2-3, with 10 bases lining up with TRBD1. Germline CDR1 MGHRA, CDR2 YSYEKL. With 0 bases clipped from V and 6 bases from J, the junction kept 6 bases outside the gene matches. This CDR3 is 16 amino acids long. The CDR3 region has the DNA TGCGCCAGCAGCCAAGAACCGGGACAGGGGATGGATACGCAGTATTTT. Protein sequence: CASSQEPGQGMDTQYF.